A selection of T cell receptor beta chains follows, all from one sample in a study of cytomegalovirus exposure and HLA in healthy donors. Clones were read by immunoSEQ multiplex PCR, and TCRdb kept only the in-frame ones, dropping some. In the table there are around 150,000 clones, 70% to 85% of which are singletons. Sequencing was done on a sample of PBMCs. The receptor source for this set is a man younger than 45 in good health and CMV-seropositive. CDR3s include the opening cysteine and the closing phenylalanine or tryptophan. A D gene is named only where the DNA matches it firmly. Clone size is shown for a subset of rows, as once, few, many or a class of expanded clone.

>NA|TRBV4-1|TRBD1|TRBJ1-1
TGCGCCAGCAGCCAAGAGGGGACAGAGACTGAAGCTTTCTTT
CASSQEGTETEAFF
>NA|TRBV5-1|TRBD1|TRBJ2-7
TGCGCCAGCAGCTTGGCTCGACAGGGGGTAGACTACGAGCAGTACTTC
CASSLARQGVDYEQYF
>NA|TRBV12-5|NA|TRBJ1-5
TGTGCTAGTGGAAAAACGGCGGGGAACCAGCCCCAGCATTTT
CASGKTAGNQPQHF
>few|TRBV30|NA|TRBJ2-7
TGTGCCTGGAGTGTACTAGTAAACGAGCAGTACTTC
CAWSVLVNEQYF
>NA|TRBV5-8|TRBD1|TRBJ1-2
TGTGCCAGCAGAAGGACAGGGGTAGGTGGCTACACCTTC
CASRRTGVGGYTF
>NA|TRBV28|TRBD2|TRBJ2-3
TGTGCCAGCAGTTCTCCGGGACTAGGAAGCACAGATACGCAGTATTTT
CASSSPGLGSTDTQYF
>NA|TRBV30|TRBD1|TRBJ1-2
TGTGCCTGGGGGACAGGGGGGACCTATGGCTACACCTTC
CAWGTGGTYGYTF
>NA|TRBV27|NA|TRBJ1-1
TGTGCCAGCACTCAGGGCCCGAACACTGAAGCTTTCTTT
CASTQGPNTEAFF
>NA|TRBV18|NA|TRBJ2-5
TGTGCCAGCTCCGGGGACATGGAGACCCAGTACTTC
CASSGDMETQYF
>NA|TRBV4-1|NA|TRBJ1-2
TGCGCCAGCAGCCAAGGTGGGGGGGTTGGGGGCTACACCTTC
CASSQGGGVGGYTF
>few|TRBV7-2|NA|TRBJ1-3
TGTGCCAGCAGCTTCTCGACGACTAACACCATATATTTT
CASSFSTTNTIYF
>few|TRBV4-1|NA|TRBJ2-6
TGCGCCAGCAGCGACGACAGCTCTGGGGCCAACGTCCTGACTTTC
CASSDDSSGANVLTF
>NA|TRBV4-1|TRBD1|TRBJ1-4
TGCGCCAGCAGCCATCAGGGGGCGACTAATGAAAAACTGTTTTTT
CASSHQGATNEKLFF
>NA|TRBV10-2|TRBD1|TRBJ1-1
TGCGCCACCAACGACAGGGTGGGCACTGAAGCTTTCTTT
CATNDRVGTEAFF
>few|TRBV4-1|NA|TRBJ2-7
TGCGCCAGCAGCCAAGGTAACGAGCAGTACTTC
CASSQGNEQYF
>NA|TRBV2|TRBD1|TRBJ2-7
TGTGCCAGCGGGGGACAGGGGTCCTACGAGCAGTACTTC
CASGGQGSYEQYF
>NA|TRBV5-4|TRBD2|TRBJ2-1
TGTGCCAGCAGCGCCCCGGGACTAGCGGGGTACAATGAGCAGTTCTTC
CASSAPGLAGYNEQFF
>few|TRBV27|NA|TRBJ1-2
TGTGCCAGCAAGTCCCGGGATCTAAATGGCTACACCTTC
CASKSRDLNGYTF
>few|TRBV6-5|TRBD1|TRBJ1-1
TGTGCCAGCAGAGCGACAGGGGAGAGGGGAGCTTTCTTT
CASRATGERGAFF
>NA|TRBV27|TRBD1|TRBJ1-1
TGTGCCAGCAGTTTAGGGACAGGGCTACGGACTGAAGCTTTCTTT
CASSLGTGLRTEAFF
>NA|TRBV27|TRBD1|TRBJ1-5
TGTGCCAGCAGGCCAAATGTCGGACAGGAGCATCAGCCCCAGCATTTT
CASRPNVGQEHQPQHF
>NA|TRBV19|NA|TRBJ2-2
TGTGCCAGTAAATCGGGGCAGGGGAGTGGGGAGCTGTTTTTT
CASKSGQGSGELFF
>NA|TRBV28|NA|TRBJ1-2
TGTGCCAGCAGCCTGGGGCAGGCGTTCTATGGCTACACCTTC
CASSLGQAFYGYTF
>NA|TRBV29-1|TRBD2|TRBJ2-7
TGCAGCGTTGAACCTAGCGGGGGAACGTACGAGCAGTACTTC
CSVEPSGGTYEQYF
>NA|TRBV5-1|NA|TRBJ2-1
TGCGCCAGCAGGACGGGACACGGTTACAATGAGCAGTTCTTC
CASRTGHGYNEQFF
>NA|TRBV6-5|TRBD1|TRBJ1-2
TGTGCCAGCAATCCGGGACAGGGTTCCTATGGCTACACCTTC
CASNPGQGSYGYTF
>NA|TRBV6-5|NA|TRBJ1-4
TGTGCCAGCAGGACCCCGGGGAAGAGTGAAAAACTGTTTTTT
CASRTPGKSEKLFF
>NA|TRBV28|NA|TRBJ1-6
TGTGCCAGCAGCTCCCCGGGACTGGGATCACCCCTCCACTTT
CASSSPGLGSPLHF
>few|TRBV5-1|NA|TRBJ2-5
TGCGCCAGCAGCTATGACGGGGGAGGAGAGACCCAGTACTTC
CASSYDGGGETQYF
>NA|TRBV28|NA|TRBJ1-1
TGTGCCAGCACCCTTCAGACTGAAGCTTTCTTT
CASTLQTEAFF
>NA|TRBV28|TRBD1|TRBJ1-2
TGTGCCAGCAGTTCCGGACAGGGAGGGGGCTACACCTTC
CASSSGQGGGYTF
>few|TRBV5-4|TRBD1|TRBJ1-2
TGTGCCAGCAGCTTCACAGGGGTAGGGGGCTACACCTTC
CASSFTGVGGYTF
>NA|TRBV9|TRBD1|TRBJ2-5
TGTGCCAGCAGCGTAGATCGGACAGGGGGTGAGACCCAGTACTTC
CASSVDRTGGETQYF
>NA|TRBV29-1|TRBD2|TRBJ2-1
TGCAGCGCCTTAAAGACTAGCGGGGGAGGAAGGAGGCAGTTCTTC
CSALKTSGGGRRQFF
>few|TRBV5-6|TRBD1|TRBJ1-4
TGTGCCAGCAGCTCTTGGCGCCGGGACAGTAATGAAAAACTGTTTTTT
CASSSWRRDSNEKLFF
>few|TRBV6-1|TRBD1|TRBJ2-7
TGTGCCAGCAGTAACAGGGGTCCCTACGAGCAGTACTTC
CASSNRGPYEQYF
>once|TRBV27|TRBD1|TRBJ1-1
TGTGCCAGCAGTGAAATCCGGGACAGGAACACTGAAGCTTTCTTT
CASSEIRDRNTEAFF
>NA|TRBV6-6|TRBD1|TRBJ1-1
TGTGCCAGCAGTCGTCAGGGGGCTCGAGACACTGAAGCTTTCTTT
CASSRQGARDTEAFF
>NA|TRBV7-7|NA|TRBJ2-7
TGTGCCAGCAGCCCCGGGACATACTACGAGCAGTACTTC
CASSPGTYYEQYF
>NA|TRBV27|NA|TRBJ1-6
TGTGCCAGCAGTTTTAAAGGACACAATTCACCCCTCCACTTT
CASSFKGHNSPLHF
>NA|TRBV19|NA|TRBJ2-6
TGTGCCAGTAGTCCAGGGTACCTCCTCTCTGGGGCCAACGTCCTGACTTTC
CASSPGYLLSGANVLTF
>NA|TRBV25-1|NA|TRBJ2-3
TGTGCCAGCAGTGAGGGTGGGGCGAGTACCACAGATACGCAGTATTTT
CASSEGGASTTDTQYF
>few|TRBV10-1|NA|TRBJ2-3
TGCGCCAGCGTAGAGGGGGGGTACACAGATACGCAGTATTTT
CASVEGGYTDTQYF
>NA|TRBV7-3|TRBD1|TRBJ1-2
TGTGCCAGCAGCCCGATTGGACAGGGGGACTATGGCTACACCTTC
CASSPIGQGDYGYTF
>few|TRBV19|NA|TRBJ2-5
TGTGCCAGTAGTCCCCGGGGGGCGTTTGGACTAGAGACCCAGTACTTC
CASSPRGAFGLETQYF
>NA|TRBV18|TRBD1|TRBJ2-7
TGTGCCAGCTCACCGGTCCAGGGGGCATACGAGCAGTACTTC
CASSPVQGAYEQYF
>NA|TRBV10-1|NA|TRBJ1-5
TGCGCCAGTCCCGGACAGACCGATCAGCCCCAGCATTTT
CASPGQTDQPQHF
>NA|TRBV2|NA|TRBJ1-6
TGTGCCAGCAGGGCAGAATCCTATAATTCACCCCTCCACTTT
CASRAESYNSPLHF